This entry lists 5 T cell receptor beta chains sequenced from one sample in a study of OX40 agonist ivuxolimab in advanced cancers. Assay: immunoSEQ multiplex PCR; the TCRdb copy retains only in-frame clones and omits some. The sample records around 74,000 clones, around 80% being singletons. The material was CD4+ or CD8+ T cells sorted from blood, obtained in a trial of the OX40 agonist ivuxolimab. These receptors were taken from an adult with an advanced solid tumor such as melanoma, head and neck, liver or kidney cancer.

This clone showed up just once. The chain carries TRBV11-2 and TRBJ2-3, with TRBD2 matching over 10 bases. J gave up 10 bases and V 6 bases, and 16 bases lay outside the gene matches. The CDR3 runs to 16 residues. CDR1 is SGHAT and CDR2 is FQNNGV in the germline V gene. CDR3 DNA sequence: TGTGCCAGCAGACATCCTAGCGGGAGAGGGGGTTTGTCGCAGTATTTT. It specifies CASRHPSGRGGLSQYF.

To note about this clone: This CDR3 is also generated by other DNA sequences in the sample. The chain is built from TRBV18 and TRBJ1-2; TRBD1 agrees at 7 bases. The CDR3 consists of 13 residues. With 6 bases clipped from V and 2 bases from J, the junction kept 3 bases outside the gene matches. The germline gives CDR1 KGHSH, CDR2 LQKENI. CDR3 sequence reads: CASSPDRNYGYTF. In DNA form, the CDR3 reads TGTGCCAGCTCCCCGGACAGGAACTATGGCTACACCTTC.

This rearrangement joins TRBV7-9 to TRBJ2-5, with D hard to call. The CDR3 consists of 15 residues. V lost 0 bases and J 2 bases, leaving 10 bases between the germline ends. Germline V gene data show CDR1 as SEHNR and CDR2 as FQNEAQ (reference sequence). CDR3 amino acids: CASSLASGGQETQYF. In DNA, the CDR3 is TGTGCCAGCAGCTTAGCATCGGGCGGTCAAGAGACCCAGTACTTC.

The genes are TRBV7-2 and TRBJ2-2; the D is unclear. Germline V gives CDR1 SGHTA, CDR2 FQGNSA. CDR3 size: 15 residues. V gave up 1 base and J gave up 0 bases, with 6 bases separating them. The CDR3 reads CASSLGQSNTGELFF. The CDR3 nucleotides read TGTGCCAGCAGCTTAGGGCAATCGAACACCGGGGAGCTGTTTTTT. The variable domain in full, completed from reference TRBV7-2 and TRBJ2-2, reads GAGVSQSPSNKVTEKGKDVELRCDPISGHTALYWYRQSLGQGLEFLIYFQGNSAPDKSGLPSDRFSAERTGGSVSTLTIQRTQQEDSAVYLCASSLGQSNTGELFFGEGSRLTVL.

The rearrangement links TRBV27 to TRBJ1-1, with D possibly TRBD1 on 5 matching bases. The CDR3 has 16 amino acids. Germline V gives CDR1 MNHEY, CDR2 SMNVEV (reference sequence). Trimming stripped 2 bases from V and 0 bases from J, with 13 bases between. This CDR3 is CASSLGTPGVNTEAFF. The CDR3 bases are TGTGCCAGCAGTTTAGGAACACCGGGGGTGAACACTGAAGCTTTCTTT.